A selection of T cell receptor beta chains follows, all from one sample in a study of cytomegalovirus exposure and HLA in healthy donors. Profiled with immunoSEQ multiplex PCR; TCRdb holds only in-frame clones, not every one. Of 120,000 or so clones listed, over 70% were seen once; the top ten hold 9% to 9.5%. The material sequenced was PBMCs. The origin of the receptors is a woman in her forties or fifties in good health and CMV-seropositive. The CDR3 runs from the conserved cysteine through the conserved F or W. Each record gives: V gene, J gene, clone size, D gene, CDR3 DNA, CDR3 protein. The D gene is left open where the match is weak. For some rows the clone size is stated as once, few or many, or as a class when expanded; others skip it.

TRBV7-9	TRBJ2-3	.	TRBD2	TGTGCCAGCAGCTTAACTAGCGGGAGTGGCACAGATACGCAGTATTTT	CASSLTSGSGTDTQYF
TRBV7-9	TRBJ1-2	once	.	TGTGCCAGCAGCGTACAGCTGGCGGGCTACACCTTC	CASSVQLAGYTF
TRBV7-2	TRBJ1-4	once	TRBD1	TGTGCCAGCAGCTTAGTAGGGGGCACTAATGAAAAACTGTTTTTT	CASSLVGGTNEKLFF
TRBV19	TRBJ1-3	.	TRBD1	TGTGCCAGTATTCCCCGGGACAGGGGGAACACCATATATTTT	CASIPRDRGNTIYF
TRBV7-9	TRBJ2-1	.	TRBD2	TGTGCCAGCAGCCTTAGAAGACTAGCGGCCTACAATGAGCAGTTCTTC	CASSLRRLAAYNEQFF
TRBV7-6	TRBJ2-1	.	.	TGTGCCAGCAGCCCGGACTCGCCCAGCTCCTACAATGAGCAGTTCTTC	CASSPDSPSSYNEQFF
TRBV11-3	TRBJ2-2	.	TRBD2	TGTGCCAGCAGCTCCAACCCTTCCCTGAGCGGGGGGGCGAAAACCGGGGAGCTGTTTTTT	CASSSNPSLSGGAKTGELFF
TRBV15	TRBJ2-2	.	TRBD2	TGTGCCACCAGGCCAACTAGCGCGAACACCGGGGAGCTGTTTTTT	CATRPTSANTGELFF
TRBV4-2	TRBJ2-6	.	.	TGTGCCAGCAGCCACCGCGCGCTTTCTGGGGCCAACGTCCTGACTTTC	CASSHRALSGANVLTF
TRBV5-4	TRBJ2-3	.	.	TGTGCCAGCAGCGCACAGGGAATAGGAACAGATACGCAGTATTTT	CASSAQGIGTDTQYF
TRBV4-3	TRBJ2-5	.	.	TGCGCCAGCAGCCAAGTGGGGGCAGGAGAGACCCAGTACTTC	CASSQVGAGETQYF
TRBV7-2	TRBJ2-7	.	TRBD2	TGTGCCAGCCGTCCAGCGGGATTTTCGTACGAGCAGTACTTC	CASRPAGFSYEQYF
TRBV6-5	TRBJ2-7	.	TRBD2	TGTGCCAGCAGTTACTCTGGTAGCGGGAGCTCCTACGAGCAGTACTTC	CASSYSGSGSSYEQYF
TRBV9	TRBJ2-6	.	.	TGTGCCAGCAGCGCCTCCCCAAGGGCGGGCTCTGGGGCCAACGTCCTGACTTTC	CASSASPRAGSGANVLTF
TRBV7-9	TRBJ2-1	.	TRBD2	TGTGCCAGCAGCTTAGGTAGCGGGAGGCTCGATGAGCAGTTCTTC	CASSLGSGRLDEQFF
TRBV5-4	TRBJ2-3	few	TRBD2	TGTGCCAGCAGCTTGGCTAGGGAGGGGACAGATACGCAGTATTTT	CASSLAREGTDTQYF
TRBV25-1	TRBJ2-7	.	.	TGTGCCAGCCGTCAGGGTCGCTACGAGCAGTACTTC	CASRQGRYEQYF
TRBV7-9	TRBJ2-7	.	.	TGTGCCAGCAACCGAGCAGGGGAAGCCTACGAGCAGTACTTC	CASNRAGEAYEQYF
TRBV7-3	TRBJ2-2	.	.	TGTGCCAGCAGCTTCAAAGGGGTTTCGGACACCGGGGAGCTGTTTTTT	CASSFKGVSDTGELFF
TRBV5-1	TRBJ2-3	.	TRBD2	TGCGCCAGCAGCACCTGGACTAGCGGGGGCCGCACAGATACGCAGTATTTT	CASSTWTSGGRTDTQYF